The T cell receptor (beta chain) under discussion was sequenced for a study of blood T cell repertoires in COVID-19. Study background: The cDNA or gDNA used as material had been derived from T cells, B-cell-depleted T cells, or PBMCs.

Original handling: For nucleated cells, counts were estimated from reference gene primer amplification. Produced via immunoSEQ multiplex PCR; TCRdb's table is partial and in-frame only. V and J calls plus clone size are reproduced from that table; the DNA served to infer D and trimming. The sample carries 250,000 or so clones, just under 90% recorded once. V lost 4 bases and J 0 bases, leaving 16 bases between the germline ends. This CDR3 spans 16 amino acids. Germline V gene lookup returns CDR1 LGHDT and CDR2 YNNKEL (reference sequence). Individuals drawn from around 25 US areas were roughly 18 to 95 years old.

Sequencing was done on a sample of PBMCs or T cells enriched from blood (not recorded which). V is TRBV3-1 (or the pseudogene TRBV3-2) and J is TRBJ2-7; no firm D call. The origin of this receptor is a woman under 40 with acute COVID-19. Written as DNA, the CDR3 is TGTGCCAGCAGCCTGAGGCCATGGAGAGACTCCTACGAGCAGTACTTC. As protein: CASSLRPWRDSYEQYF.